This T cell receptor (beta chain) was found in a study of blood T cell repertoires in COVID-19. About the research overall: There were acute and convalescent COVID-19 samples, and they came from the United States, Italy and Spain. Sources were T cells, B-cell-depleted T cells, or PBMCs; the material itself was cDNA or gDNA.

V dropped 2 bases and J dropped 5 bases, with 13 bases sitting between them. CDR1 is SGHDT and CDR2 is YYEEEE in the germline V gene. The CDR3 covers 14 residues. Authors' methods: Estimates of nucleated cell counts were drawn from the amplification of reference gene primers. TCRdb's table, derived via immunoSEQ multiplex PCR, lists solely in-frame clones and lacks some. Clone size and the V and J calls come from that table; the DNA yielded D and trimming. The table shows just under 55,000 clones, with around nine tenths occurring only once. This clonotype was sampled from a man aged 50-59 years with acute or convalescent COVID-19. Sequenced input: peripheral blood. This sequence joins TRBV5-6 and TRBJ2-5; D might be TRBD1 (5 bases). The CDR3 loop reads CASSFRDSHETQYF. DNA for the CDR3: TGTGCCAGCAGCTTCCGAGACAGCCACGAGACCCAGTACTTC.